The 22 T cell receptor beta chains listed next were all sequenced from one sample in a study of blood T cell repertoires in COVID-19. Sequencing was performed with immunoSEQ multiplex PCR; in TCRdb, only in-frame clones are kept and a portion is missing. Here the sample spans roughly 86,000 clones, about 88% being singletons. Sequencing was carried out using peripheral blood. The receptors come from a middle-aged man with acute or convalescent COVID-19.

Concerning this clone: The sample has other DNA sequences that encode this CDR3 too. V usage is TRBV11-2 and J usage is TRBJ2-5, with 7 bases fitting TRBD2. Germline V gene lookup returns CDR1 SGHAT and CDR2 FQNNGV. V dropped 5 bases and J dropped 5; count of bases not matched to a gene: 8. This CDR3 is 14 amino acids long. CDR3 protein: CASSPGLVGETQYF. The CDR3 DNA follows: TGTGCCAGCAGCCCCGGACTAGTCGGGGAGACCCAGTACTTC.

This clone was observed a few times. The genes are TRBV29-1 and TRBJ1-1; D ambiguous. The CDR3 consists of 12 residues. V was trimmed by 3 bases and J by 5 bases, leaving 10 bases between them. Germline CDR1 reads SQVTM; CDR2 reads ANQGSEA. The CDR3 loop reads CSVEYGSTEAFF. DNA of the CDR3: TGCAGCGTTGAGTATGGTAGTACTGAAGCTTTCTTT.

This clone was seen a few times. The genes are TRBV10-2 and TRBJ2-7; 7 bases agree with TRBD2. The V and J ends lost 3 bases and 0 bases, in that order; junction bases with no gene match: 2. The CDR3 extends over 14 amino acids. The germline V gene has CDR1 WSHSY and CDR2 SAAADI. The CDR3 region has the DNA TGCGCCAGCAGTGAAGGCGGGAGCTCCTACGAGCAGTACTTC. Translating it yields CASSEGGSSYEQYF.

V and J are TRBV5-1 and TRBJ1-3; 9 bases match TRBD1. This CDR3 spans 18 amino acids. Germline V gives CDR1 SGHRS, CDR2 YFSETQ. With V trimmed by 2 bases and J by 0 bases, 9 bases remained unmatched. The CDR3 region is CASSFTGTGSLSGNTIYF. DNA of the CDR3: TGCGCCAGCAGCTTCACCGGGACAGGGTCTCTCTCTGGAAACACCATATATTTT.

DNA for the CDR3: TGTGCCAGCAGTGAAGTCAGGATGAACACCGGGGAGCTGTTTTTT. It codes for CASSEVRMNTGELFF. J is TRBJ2-2 and V is TRBV6-1, with D unclear. The CDR3 sequence is 15 residues long. The V end lost 1 base, the J end lost 1 base, and 7 bases lay between the germline ends. Germline V gives CDR1 MNHNS, CDR2 SASEGT.

The chain links TRBV30 to TRBJ1-6; TRBD1 aligns across 7 bases. Per the germline V gene, CDR1 is GTSNPN and CDR2 is SVGIG (reference sequence). After removal of 7 bases from V and 4 bases from J, the junction contained 4 bases not matched to a gene. The CDR3 contains 13 residues. The CDR3 here is CASTGQYNSPLHF. The CDR3 DNA is TGTGCCTCCACGGGACAGTATAATTCACCCCTCCACTTT.

This chain links TRBV6-2 or TRBV6-3 with TRBJ1-5; 10 nucleotides align to TRBD1. Germline V gene sequence: CDR1 MNHEY, CDR2 SVGEGT. V was pared by 7 bases and J by 2 bases, with 8 bases of the junction left unmatched. The CDR3 has 16 residues. CDR3 protein: CASIPGQGSGNQPQHF. The CDR3 DNA sequence: TGTGCCAGCATCCCGGGACAGGGGTCTGGCAATCAGCCCCAGCATTTT.

This clone was counted a few times. The chain couples TRBV6-1 to TRBJ1-1; D is undetermined. Trimming shortened V by 3 bases and J by 8 bases, and 28 bases separated the two germline ends. The CDR3 totals 18 residues. The germline CDR1 and CDR2 sequences are MNHNS and SASEGT. This CDR3 is CASSDRRSPGAAAAEAFF. DNA of the CDR3: TGTGCCAGCAGTGATAGGAGATCGCCGGGAGCAGCCGCGGCGGAAGCTTTCTTT.

This clone came up a few times. The chain combines TRBV11-2 with TRBJ2-2; 9 bases match TRBD2. Germline trimming cut 4 bases from V and 4 bases from J; bases unmatched to any gene: 13. CDR1 SGHAT and CDR2 FQNNGV come from the germline V gene. The CDR3 length is 18 residues. CDR3 sequence reads: CASSSLRAGGLVTGELFF. The CDR3 DNA reads TGTGCCAGCAGCTCCCTCAGGGCGGGGGGGCTCGTCACCGGGGAGCTGTTTTTT.

V gene TRBV7-2 combines with J gene TRBJ2-6; 9 nucleotides match TRBD1. The junction had 4 bases not matched to a gene; V was cut back by 3 bases and J by 1 base. CDR3 length equals 17 residues. Germline V gives CDR1 SGHTA, CDR2 FQGNSA. CDR3 in amino acids: CASSFGTGRSGANVLTF. The CDR3 DNA reads as TGTGCCAGCAGCTTCGGGACAGGGAGGTCTGGGGCCAACGTCCTGACTTTC.

This chain links TRBV5-4 with TRBJ2-7, with D tentatively TRBD2 (5 bases). The germline V gene has CDR1 SGHNT and CDR2 YYREEE (reference sequence). V dropped 4 bases and J dropped 0 bases, with 11 bases sitting between them. The CDR3 sequence is 14 residues long. CDR3 region: CASSKGASSYEQYF. The CDR3 nucleotides read TGTGCCAGCAGCAAGGGAGCCAGCTCCTACGAGCAGTACTTC. Combining the CDR3 with reference TRBV5-4 and TRBJ2-7 gives the whole variable domain ETGVTQSPTHLIKTRGQQVTLRCSSQSGHNTVSWYQQALGQGPQFIFQYYREEENGRGNFPPRFSGLQFPNYSSELNVNALELDDSALYLCASSKGASSYEQYFGPGTRLTVT.

CDR3 loop: CAWRTQGAQSSPLHF. The CDR3 DNA follows: TGTGCCTGGAGGACACAGGGGGCGCAATCTTCACCCCTCCACTTT. V usage is TRBV30 and J usage is TRBJ1-6, with 9 bases lining up with TRBD1. The length of the CDR3 is 15 residues. Germline V gene sequence: CDR1 GTSNPN, CDR2 SVGIG (reference sequence). V lost 3 bases to trimming and J lost 9 bases; unmatched junction nucleotides: 9.

The rearrangement links TRBV3-1 (or the pseudogene TRBV3-2) to TRBJ2-3; 12 bases are shared with TRBD2. This CDR3 is built from 17 residues. Trimming at V came to 4 bases and at J to 0 bases, leaving 5 bases not matched to a gene. The germline gives CDR1 LGHDT, CDR2 YNNKEL (reference sequence). In DNA, the CDR3 is TGTGCCAGCAGCCGCAGACTAGCGGGAGATAGCACAGATACGCAGTATTTT. Translation: CASSRRLAGDSTDTQYF.

V is TRBV4-3 and J is TRBJ1-1; TRBD1 is a possible D gene (5 bases). The ends were cut back, 6 bases at V and 1 base at J, with 12 bases in the middle. Germline loops: CDR1 LGHNA, CDR2 YSLEER. This CDR3 comprises 14 residues. CDR3 in DNA: TGCGCCAGCAGTCAGGGAACTCGGAACACTGAAGCTTTCTTT. Its translation: CASSQGTRNTEAFF.

A single count supports this clone. The chain has TRBV4-3 and TRBJ2-3, with 8 bases identical to TRBD2. The J segment lost 4 bases and the V segment lost 0 bases, leaving 3 bases of the junction unmatched. The CDR3 is made up of 15 amino acids. Germline V gene lookup returns CDR1 LGHNA and CDR2 YSLEER. CDR3 residues: CASSQDHGGADTQYF. The CDR3 DNA is TGCGCCAGCAGCCAAGACCACGGGGGGGCAGATACGCAGTATTTT.

Of note for this clone: At one of its ends the junction is not consistent with the germline gene, which may arise from a read error. The J gene is TRBJ2-7, the V gene TRBV23-1; 8 bases fit TRBD1. TRBV23-1 is an open reading frame, and its role is uncertain. The CDR3 covers 14 residues. CDR3 DNA: TGCGCCTTCCGGTGCGGACAGGGTTCCTACGGGCAGTACTTC. This gives the protein CAFRCGQGSYGQYF.

The chain is built from TRBV6-1 and TRBJ1-1, with a tentative D call TRBD1 (6 bases). Germline V gives CDR1 MNHNS, CDR2 SASEGT. V dropped 1 base and J dropped 3 bases, with 18 bases sitting between them. The CDR3 has 17 amino acids. The CDR3 loop reads CASSEGITGTVDTEAFF. CDR3 sequence (DNA): TGTGCCAGCAGTGAAGGAATCACAGGGACGGTCGACACTGAAGCTTTCTTT.

This clone appeared once. The chain joins TRBV4-1 to TRBJ1-5; D ambiguous. This CDR3 is built from 14 residues. V was pared by 4 bases and J by 4 bases, with 11 bases between. Germline V gives CDR1 MGHRA, CDR2 YSYEKL. CDR3 in amino acids: CASSPRAGNQPQHF. CDR3 sequence (DNA): TGCGCCAGCAGCCCCAGAGCGGGTAATCAGCCCCAGCATTTT.

The chain combines TRBV2 with TRBJ1-2; TRBD1 is a possible D gene (6 bases). CDR1 SNHLY and CDR2 FYNNEI come from the germline V gene. V dropped 3 bases and J dropped 4 bases, with 12 bases sitting between them. CDR3 size: 14 residues. CDR3 in DNA: TGTGCCAGCAGTGACAGGGGTCTAGGCTATGGCTACACCTTC. Translation gives CASSDRGLGYGYTF.

This chain uses TRBV6-4 with TRBJ1-6, with a weak D call TRBD1 (6 bases). The CDR3 runs to 14 residues. In germline, CDR1 is MRHNA, CDR2 SNTAGT. Trimming pared 2 bases from V and 9 bases from J, leaving 11 bases between. The CDR3 sequence is CASSDGGAGSPLHF. CDR3 bases: TGTGCCAGCAGTGACGGGGGCGCAGGTTCACCCCTCCACTTT.

CDR3: CSASWTDSYEQYF. The CDR3 DNA reads TGCAGTGCTAGTTGGACAGACTCCTACGAGCAGTACTTC. This chain links TRBV20-1 with TRBJ2-7; possible D gene TRBD1, 6 bases. The CDR3 runs 13 residues. Trimming removed 3 bases from V and 0 bases from J, with 9 bases in between. Germline lookup yields CDR1 DFQATT and CDR2 SNEGSKA (reference sequence).

The rearrangement uses TRBV19 and TRBJ1-5, with 8 bases identical to TRBD1. Unmatched junction bases numbered 11, after V lost 7 bases and J lost 3 bases. Germline V gene data show CDR1 as LNHDA and CDR2 as SQIVND (reference sequence). The CDR3 extends over 16 amino acids. The CDR3 region is CASMIIGRGLNQPQHF. In DNA, the CDR3 is TGTGCCAGTATGATCATAGGCAGGGGGCTCAATCAGCCCCAGCATTTT.